The 16 T cell receptor beta chains presented below share a single source sample, sequenced in a study of blood T cells in healthy people across ages. Next came a second PCR, run for about 6 to 12 cycles, which used a sample-barcoded 5' primer along with a J-beta primer mix. Using its own MiXCR run on the 5' RACE reads, TCRdb lists one record per CDR3 protein. The data show under 1,100,000 distinct CDR3 sequences, approximately 25% seen once. The sample also formed part of further work on T cells of mothers and their children.

Material: blood. These receptors all stem from a girl aged 2 to 10 in good health.

The V and J genes are TRBV2 and TRBJ2-2; 7 nucleotides agree with TRBD2. Germline CDR1 is SNHLY and CDR2 is FYNNEI. The length of the CDR3 is 14 residues. Trimming at V came to 4 bases and at J to 7 bases, leaving 6 bases not matched to a gene. The CDR3 reads CASSGPRTSGELFF. The CDR3 DNA is TGTGCCAGCAGTGGGCCTAGGACTAGCGGGGAGCTGTTTTTT.

This clonotype was observed a handful of times. The rearrangement links TRBV29-1 to TRBJ1-2; TRBD1 matches at 10 bases. J gave up 6 bases and V 6 bases, and 19 bases lay outside the gene matches. The germline CDR1 and CDR2 sequences are SQVTM and ANQGSEA. This CDR3 is built from 17 residues. This CDR3 is CSVSHGPGQGYVDGYTF. In DNA, the CDR3 is TGCAGCGTCTCCCATGGTCCGGGACAGGGGTACGTGGATGGCTACACCTTC.

This chain connects TRBV29-1 to TRBJ2-1, with D perhaps assigned TRBD1 or TRBD2 (5 bases each). Trimming removed 0 bases from V and 0 bases from J, with 12 bases in between. The CDR3 extends over 16 amino acids. Germline V lookup: CDR1 SQVTM, CDR2 ANQGSEA. The CDR3 DNA reads as TGCAGCGTTGAAGATGAAAGGGACCGCTCCTACAATGAGCAGTTCTTC. As protein: CSVEDERDRSYNEQFF.

The gene calls are TRBV5-1 and TRBJ1-3, with 8 bases matching TRBD1. With 5 bases clipped from V and 8 bases from J, the junction kept 9 bases outside the gene matches. Per germline, CDR1 SGHRS and CDR2 YFSETQ. The CDR3 consists of 14 residues. This chain's CDR3 is CASRWTGSTDTIYF. The CDR3 DNA follows: TGCGCCAGCAGGTGGACAGGGTCTACGGACACCATATATTTT.

This clonotype was seen only a few times. At one boundary the junction diverges from the germline segment, which might be a read error. The CDR3 region is CATSSTGDGSPLHF. CDR3 coding DNA: TGTGCCACCAGCTCCACAGGGGATGGTTCACCCCTCCACTTT. The J gene is TRBJ1-6, the V gene TRBV13; TRBD1 agrees at 7 bases. The CDR3 runs to 14 residues. The V gene's germline CDR1 is PRHDT and CDR2 FYEKMQ (reference sequence).

The sample holds a few counts of this clonotype. V usage is TRBV2 and J usage is TRBJ2-7, with 12 bases aligning to TRBD1. Germline CDR1 reads SNHLY; CDR2 reads FYNNEI. The length of the CDR3 is 13 residues. With 6 bases clipped from V and 6 bases from J, the junction kept 3 bases outside the gene matches. CDR3 sequence reads: CASRGQGASEQYF. CDR3 in DNA: TGTGCCAGCAGGGGACAGGGGGCGAGCGAGCAGTACTTC.

This clonotype showed up just a few times. J is TRBJ2-5 and V is TRBV25-1, with D possibly TRBD1 on 5 matching bases. The J call could be wrong; TRBJ2-7 is a better fit for the DNA end. The CDR3 extends over 11 amino acids. The V gene's germline CDR1 is MGHDK and CDR2 SYGVNS. This chain's CDR3 is CASRQAYEQYF. DNA of the CDR3: TGTGCCAGCAGACAGGCGTACGAGCAGTACTTC.

This clonotype was counted a few times. The rearrangement links TRBV27 to TRBJ2-7, with a possible D match to TRBD1 (5 bases). This CDR3 has 16 residues. Trimming left V 2 bases short and J 7 bases short, with 21 bases between. The germline V gene has CDR1 MNHEY and CDR2 SMNVEV (reference sequence). Here the CDR3 DNA reads TGTGCCAGCAGTTTAATCCCTGGTGGGGCTAGGTGGGAGCAGTACTTC. Residues: CASSLIPGGARWEQYF.

This clonotype has just a few counts. V usage is TRBV28 and J usage is TRBJ2-5; no firm D call. This CDR3 spans 12 amino acids. CDR1 MDHEN and CDR2 SYDVKM come from the germline V gene. Between the trimmed V and J ends, which lost 8 bases and 4 bases, there was a span of 11 bases. The CDR3 protein is CASVKFGETQYF. DNA of the CDR3: TGTGCCAGCGTCAAGTTCGGAGAGACCCAGTACTTC. Full variable domain (remainder filled in from reference TRBV28 and TRBJ2-5): DVKVTQSSRYLVKRTGEKVFLECVQDMDHENMFWYRQDPGLGLRLIYFSYDVKMKEKGDIPEGYSVSREKKERFSLILESASTNQTSMYLCASVKFGETQYFGPGTRLLVL.

This clonotype was observed a few times. The chain uses TRBV6-1 and TRBJ1-5; D unresolved. Germline CDR1 MNHNS, CDR2 SASEGT. With 7 bases removed from V and 7 bases from J, the gap between germline ends came to 17 bases. The CDR3 runs to 14 residues. The CDR3 sequence is CASTITEFRQPQHF. DNA for the CDR3: TGTGCCAGCACCATCACAGAGTTCAGGCAGCCCCAGCATTTT.

The chain uses TRBV27 and TRBJ2-7, with 10 bases lining up with TRBD1. The CDR3 is 15 residues long. The germline V gene has CDR1 MNHEY and CDR2 SMNVEV (reference sequence). V shed 3 bases and J 2 bases; nucleotides not matched to a gene: 4. Here the CDR3 DNA reads TGTGCCAGCAGTTTGTCCGGGACAGGGGCCTACGAGCAGTACTTC. Amino acids: CASSLSGTGAYEQYF.

The chain has TRBV20-1 and TRBJ2-7; D is perhaps TRBD1 (5 bases). CDR1 is DFQATT, CDR2 SNEGSKA, per germline (reference sequence). This CDR3 contains 14 residues. Trimming took off 1 base at V and 1 base at J, with 11 bases between the two ends. The CDR3 is CSARGQGKSYEQYF. The CDR3 nucleotides read TGCAGTGCTAGAGGGCAGGGCAAGTCCTACGAGCAGTACTTC.

The chain joins TRBV28 to TRBJ2-5; TRBD1 or TRBD2 may be the D gene (6 bases each). The DNA end favors TRBJ2-7, so the J call may be wrong. There are 14 residues in the CDR3. Germline assignment: CDR1 MDHEN and CDR2 SYDVKM. The DNA of the CDR3 is TGTGCCAGCAGTTTGCCCGGGGGCTTTAACGAGCAGTACTTC. As protein: CASSLPGGFNEQYF.

The V call is TRBV29-1, the J call TRBJ1-1, with a weak D call TRBD1 (5 bases). V was trimmed by 0 bases and J by 5 bases, leaving 22 bases between them. Germline V lookup: CDR1 SQVTM, CDR2 ANQGSEA. This CDR3 has 17 amino acids. The CDR3 loop reads CSVEDLSSRGKYTEAFF. The CDR3 region has the DNA TGCAGCGTTGAAGATCTGTCCAGTAGGGGCAAGTATACTGAAGCTTTCTTT. The full variable domain, completed using reference TRBV29-1 and TRBJ1-1, is SAVISQKPSRDICQRGTSLTIQCQVDSQVTMMFWYRQQPGQSLTLIATANQGSEATYESGFVIDKFPISRPNLTFSTLTVSNMSPEDSSIYLCSVEDLSSRGKYTEAFFGQGTRLTVV.

This clonotype was found a few times. The chain uses TRBV19 and TRBJ2-6; 9 nucleotides line up with TRBD1. The CDR3 extends over 18 amino acids. Trimming removed 8 bases from V and 0 bases from J; junction bases left unmatched: 11. Germline V gene data show CDR1 as LNHDA and CDR2 as SQIVND (reference sequence). CDR3 in DNA: TGTGCCAGTCTTCGGACCGGACAGGGGTTCTCTGGGGCCAACGTCCTGACTTTC. Its translation is CASLRTGQGFSGANVLTF.

There are a few counts of this clonotype. The rearrangement uses TRBV28 and TRBJ2-4; D could derive from TRBD1 or TRBD2 (5 bases each). The germline CDR1 and CDR2 sequences are MDHEN and SYDVKM. The V end lost 3 bases, the J end lost 1 base, and 13 bases lay between the germline ends. The CDR3 runs to 16 residues. CDR3 sequence: CASSLGVGPAKNIQYF. In DNA form, the CDR3 reads TGTGCCAGCAGTTTGGGAGTGGGGCCCGCCAAAAACATTCAGTACTTC.